The sequence of this TCR beta chain was determined in a study of blood T cell repertoires in COVID-19. Study context: PBMCs, B-cell-depleted T cells, or T cells provided the cDNA or gDNA that made up the material.

CDR1 is LNHDA, CDR2 SQIVND, per germline (reference sequence). The CDR3 loop spans 14 amino acids. After removal of 4 bases from V and 2 bases from J, the junction contained 4 bases not matched to a gene. Produced via immunoSEQ multiplex PCR; TCRdb's table is partial and in-frame only. The sample carries tens of thousands of clones, 85% to 95% recorded once. The sample was peripheral blood. The sequence was collected from a male donor with active COVID-19. The chain carries TRBV19 and TRBJ2-7, with 8 bases matching TRBD1. The CDR3 sequence: CASSTARGPYEQYF. Here the CDR3 DNA reads TGTGCCAGTAGTACAGCCAGGGGGCCCTACGAGCAGTACTTC.